This T cell receptor beta chain was retrieved from a study of blood T cell repertoires in COVID-19. On the study more broadly: Acute-phase and convalescent COVID-19 samples originated in the United States, Italy and Spain. Sources were T cells, B-cell-depleted T cells, or PBMCs; the material itself was cDNA or gDNA.

The sample holds one count of this clone. As originally analysed: Nucleated cell number was recorded as an estimate derived from reference gene primer amplification. Repertoires were generated with immunoSEQ multiplex PCR, while TCRdb's copy carries only in-frame clones and drops some. That table furnishes V, J and clone size, whereas the DNA furnished D and trimming. This sample has 150,000 or so clones; roughly nine tenths occur once, and the top ten carry under 4.5%. The germline V gene has CDR1 LGHNA and CDR2 YSLEER. CDR3 length: 16 amino acids. Trimming took 1 base from V and 1 from J; bases not matched to a gene: 0.

The TCR was taken from a woman in her seventies with acute or convalescent COVID-19. The V and J genes are TRBV4-3 and TRBJ2-2, with TRBD2 identical over 10 bases. The sample was peripheral blood. CDR3 nucleotides: TGCGCCAGCAGCCAAGCTAGCGGGAGGAACACCGGGGAGCTGTTTTTT. Translating it yields CASSQASGRNTGELFF.